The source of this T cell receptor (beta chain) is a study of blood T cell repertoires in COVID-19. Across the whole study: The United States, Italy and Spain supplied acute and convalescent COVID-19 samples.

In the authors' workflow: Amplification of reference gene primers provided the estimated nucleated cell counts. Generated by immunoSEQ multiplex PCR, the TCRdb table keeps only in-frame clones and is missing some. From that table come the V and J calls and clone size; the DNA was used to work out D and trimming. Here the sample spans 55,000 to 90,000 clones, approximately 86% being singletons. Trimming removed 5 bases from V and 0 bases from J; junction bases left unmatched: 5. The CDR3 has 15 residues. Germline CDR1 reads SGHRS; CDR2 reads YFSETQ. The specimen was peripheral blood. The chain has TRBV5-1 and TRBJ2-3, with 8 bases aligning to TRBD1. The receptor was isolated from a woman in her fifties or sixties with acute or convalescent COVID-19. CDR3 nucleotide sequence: TGCGCCAGCAGGGACAGGGCCTCTAGCACAGATACGCAGTATTTT. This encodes CASRDRASSTDTQYF.